Listed here are 14 T cell receptor beta chains from one sample, sequenced in a study of blood T cell repertoires in COVID-19. This table comes from immunoSEQ multiplex PCR, and its TCRdb copy is limited to in-frame clones, with some not included. This table has 200,000 to 250,000 clones, 80% to 90% appearing once. Sample: peripheral blood. The receptors were sampled from a man aged 45 to 65 who had recovered from COVID-19.

CDR3 region: CASSSRHVGTTNEKLFF. The CDR3 DNA reads TGTGCCAGTAGTTCCCGACACGTTGGAACAACTAATGAAAAACTGTTTTTT. The chain combines TRBV19 with TRBJ1-4, with no clear D. With 5 bases removed from V and 0 bases from J, the gap between germline ends came to 16 bases. The germline gives CDR1 LNHDA, CDR2 SQIVND (reference sequence). The CDR3 has 17 residues.

The genes are TRBV4-2 and TRBJ2-2, with TRBD2 matching over 7 bases. V lost 1 base to trimming and J lost 0 bases; unmatched junction nucleotides: 11. The CDR3 loop spans 19 amino acids. Germline lookup yields CDR1 LGHNA and CDR2 YNFKEQ. The CDR3 coding sequence is TGTGCCAGCAGCCAAGGGGCTGGGCTAGCGGTGTCGAACACCGGGGAGCTGTTTTTT. Translating it yields CASSQGAGLAVSNTGELFF.

This clone was counted only a few times. The rearrangement links TRBV30 to TRBJ2-2; 7 bases fit TRBD1. V lost 8 bases to trimming and J lost 0 bases; unmatched junction nucleotides: 12. The CDR3 has 16 amino acids. Germline CDR1 and CDR2: GTSNPN and SVGIG (reference sequence). The CDR3 DNA reads TGTGCCGTACGACAGGGACGATATTCGAACACCGGGGAGCTGTTTTTT. This encodes CAVRQGRYSNTGELFF.

The genes are TRBV9 and TRBJ1-3; no reliable D call. The CDR3 is 15 amino acids. V was cut by 4 bases and J by 0 bases, with 11 bases left in between. Per the germline V gene, CDR1 is SGDLS and CDR2 is YYNGEE. The CDR3 protein is CASSPRSSSGNTIYF. In nucleotides, the CDR3 is TGTGCCAGCAGCCCTAGATCCAGCTCTGGAAACACCATATATTTT. Together with reference TRBV9 and TRBJ1-3, the CDR3 gives the full variable domain: DSGVTQTPKHLITATGQRVTLRCSPRSGDLSVYWYQQSLDQGLQFLIQYYNGEERAKGNILERFSAQQFPDLHSELNLSSLELGDSALYFCASSPRSSSGNTIYFGEGSWLTVV.

The chain employs TRBV4-1 and TRBJ1-3; 10 bases map to TRBD1. Germline CDR1 and CDR2: MGHRA and YSYEKL. The V and J ends lost 1 base and 8 bases, in that order; junction bases with no gene match: 2. This CDR3 spans 14 amino acids. CDR3 sequence: CASSQGQGAYTIYF. The CDR3 DNA sequence: TGCGCCAGCAGCCAAGGACAGGGGGCCTACACCATATATTTT.

The rearrangement joins TRBV5-1 to TRBJ2-7; D is unresolved. CDR3 length: 14 residues. Germline lookup yields CDR1 SGHRS and CDR2 YFSETQ. Trimming took off 0 bases at V and 6 bases at J, with 13 bases between the two ends. The CDR3 loop is CASSLAPLSVEQYF. The CDR3 nucleotides read TGCGCCAGCAGCTTGGCTCCGTTGTCGGTCGAGCAGTACTTC.

As DNA, the CDR3 is TGTGCCAGCAGCCTCCAACTAGCGGGAGACCTCACAGATACGCAGTATTTT. Translating it yields CASSLQLAGDLTDTQYF. The chain has TRBV3-1 (or the pseudogene TRBV3-2) and TRBJ2-3, with 11 bases lining up with TRBD2. Germline CDR1 LGHDT, CDR2 YNNKEL (reference sequence). Trimming cost V 4 bases and J 2 bases; bases outside gene matches: 8. The CDR3 length is 17 residues.

V gene TRBV9 combines with J gene TRBJ2-1; the D is unclear. Trimming shortened V by 0 bases and J by 3 bases, and 13 bases separated the two germline ends. Germline V gene sequence: CDR1 SGDLS, CDR2 YYNGEE. The CDR3 has 16 residues. The CDR3 bases are TGTGCCAGCAGCGTAGGCGCGGAGAGATACTACAATGAGCAGTTCTTC. Encoded protein: CASSVGAERYYNEQFF.

The V call is TRBV30, the J call TRBJ2-2, with TRBD1 identical over 7 bases. The CDR3 runs 16 residues. Germline assignment: CDR1 GTSNPN and CDR2 SVGIG (reference sequence). V was clipped by 3 bases and J by 3 bases; unmatched bases: 10. CDR3 residues: CAWSPLTGSYTGELFF. CDR3 bases: TGTGCCTGGAGCCCTCTGACAGGGAGCTACACCGGGGAGCTGTTTTTT.

The gene calls are TRBV6-5 and TRBJ2-5, with 8 bases that match TRBD1. The germline CDR1 and CDR2 sequences are MNHEY and SVGAGI. V lost 5 bases and J lost 2; bases outside the gene matches: 7. This CDR3 has 15 amino acids. CDR3 DNA: TGTGCCAGCAGTACCCTGGGACAGGAGCAAGAGACCCAGTACTTC. Protein: CASSTLGQEQETQYF.

The rearrangement uses TRBV24-1 and TRBJ2-2, with 7 bases identical to TRBD2. Trimming cost V 4 bases and J 7 bases; bases outside gene matches: 11. Germline V CDR1 and CDR2: KGHDR, SFDVKD. CDR3 size: 16 residues. CDR3 protein: CATSDSAGVLGGELFF. The DNA for the CDR3 is TGTGCCACCAGTGACTCCGCGGGAGTACTTGGCGGGGAGCTGTTTTTT.

This chain uses TRBV19 with TRBJ2-3, with 7 bases identical to TRBD2. This CDR3 is built from 15 residues. J lost 0 bases, V lost 1 base, and 1 base had no gene match. The V gene's germline CDR1 is LNHDA and CDR2 SQIVND (reference sequence). Written as DNA, the CDR3 is TGTGCCAGTAGTATAGGCGGGGGAAGCACAGATACGCAGTATTTT. Translating gives CASSIGGGSTDTQYF.

The genes are TRBV6-5 and TRBJ1-1; D ambiguous. Germline V gene sequence: CDR1 MNHEY, CDR2 SVGAGI. The V end was cut by 6 bases, the J end by 5 bases, with 16 bases between. CDR3 size: 14 residues. CDR3 DNA: TGTGCCAGCAGCGTCGGAGGGAGAAGGACTGAAGCTTTCTTT. Its protein is CASSVGGRRTEAFF.

The rearrangement links TRBV6-5 to TRBJ2-3, with D hard to call. The CDR3 has 14 amino acids. Germline V gene lookup returns CDR1 MNHEY and CDR2 SVGAGI. V lost 7 bases to trimming and J lost 6 bases, with 17 bases between them. CDR3 DNA: TGTGCCAGCAAGACTGGCCCCTCCACCGATACGCAGTATTTT. Protein product: CASKTGPSTDTQYF.